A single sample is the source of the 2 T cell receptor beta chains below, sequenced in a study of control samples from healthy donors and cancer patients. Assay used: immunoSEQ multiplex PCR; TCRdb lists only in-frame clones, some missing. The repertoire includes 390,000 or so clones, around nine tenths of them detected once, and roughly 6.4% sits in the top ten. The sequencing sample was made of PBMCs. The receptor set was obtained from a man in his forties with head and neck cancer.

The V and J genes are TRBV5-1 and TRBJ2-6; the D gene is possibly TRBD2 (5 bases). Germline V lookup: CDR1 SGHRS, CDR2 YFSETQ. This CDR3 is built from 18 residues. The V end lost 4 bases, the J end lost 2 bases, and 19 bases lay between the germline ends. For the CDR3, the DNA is TGCGCCAGCAGCGTCTATGACGGGGTTTTTACTGGGGCCAACGTCCTGACTTTC. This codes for CASSVYDGVFTGANVLTF.

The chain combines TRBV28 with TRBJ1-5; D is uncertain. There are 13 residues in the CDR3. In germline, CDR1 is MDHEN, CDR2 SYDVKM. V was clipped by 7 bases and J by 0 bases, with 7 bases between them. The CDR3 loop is CASTLVSNQPQHF. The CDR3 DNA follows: TGTGCCAGCACCCTTGTTAGCAATCAGCCCCAGCATTTT.